Presented here are 21 T cell receptor beta chains from one specimen sequenced in a study of T cell repertoires in cytomegalovirus infection. TCRdb fed the reads into MiXCR, producing one record per CDR3 protein. The sample records more than 250,000 distinct CDR3 sequences, roughly 25% being singletons. These receptors lack a known antigen. The sample was cultured PBMCs, taken from culture after CMV antigen stimulation. These receptor sequences come from a human donor in good health (CMV status not recorded). Some clones in this sample may be carry-over from other donors' samples.

The chain couples TRBV4-3 to TRBJ2-3; 11 bases are shared with TRBD2. Germline CDR1 is LGHNA and CDR2 is YSLEER. This CDR3 comprises 15 residues. Trimming cost V 1 base and J 15 bases; bases outside gene matches: 12. The CDR3 DNA sequence: TGCGCCAGCAGCCAAGGAGGGACTACTAGCGGGAGACTATATTTT. It is translated as CASSQGGTTSGRLYF.

This clonotype was recorded at least ten times. This sequence joins TRBV27 and TRBJ2-5; the D gene is possibly TRBD2 (5 bases). The germline V and J ends were trimmed by 5 bases and 3 bases, with 10 bases remaining between them. The CDR3 consists of 13 residues. Germline values: CDR1 MNHEY, CDR2 SMNVEV (reference sequence). The CDR3 region is CASSIFGEETQYF. CDR3 DNA sequence: TGTGCCAGCAGTATATTCGGGGAAGAGACCCAGTACTTC.

The rearrangement uses TRBV4-2 and TRBJ2-7; 8 bases line up with TRBD1. After removal of 0 bases from V and 8 bases from J, the junction contained 3 bases not matched to a gene. The CDR3 totals 13 residues. CDR1 and CDR2 from the germline V gene are LGHNA and YNFKEQ. This CDR3 is CASSQDRDRQQYF. DNA for the CDR3: TGTGCCAGCAGCCAAGATAGGGACAGGCAGCAGTACTTC.

This clonotype was picked up many times. The chain recombines TRBV7-2 with TRBJ2-1, with D perhaps TRBD2 (6 bases). Germline V gene data show CDR1 as SGHTA and CDR2 as FQGNSA. Trimming left V 5 bases short and J 4 bases short, with 18 bases between. CDR3 length: 16 amino acids. CDR3 sequence (DNA): TGTGCCAGCAGCCGCACTACTAGCTCTGGGTACAATGAGCAGTTCTTC. Its translation: CASSRTTSSGYNEQFF.

This clonotype was counted between two and nine times. The chain joins TRBV6-1 to TRBJ1-4; D remains ambiguous. CDR3 length: 14 residues. Germline assignment: CDR1 MNHNS and CDR2 SASEGT. Deletions cut 3 bases from V and 8 bases from J, with 13 bases between. The CDR3 reads CASSDWRVREKLFF. CDR3 DNA: TGTGCCAGCAGTGACTGGAGGGTACGCGAAAAACTGTTTTTT.

This clonotype was found many times. The V call is TRBV7-3, the J call TRBJ1-1, with 7 bases identical to TRBD1. Germline lookup yields CDR1 SGHTA and CDR2 FQGTGA. V gave up 5 bases and J gave up 3 bases; unmatched junction bases: 3. There are 13 residues in the CDR3. As DNA, the CDR3 is TGTGCCAGCAGCCGACAGGGCGACACTGAAGCTTTCTTT. It translates to CASSRQGDTEAFF.

The V and J genes are TRBV12-3 or TRBV12-4 and TRBJ1-5, with TRBD1 identical over 8 bases. V was clipped by 1 base and J by 4 bases; unmatched bases: 3. The CDR3 is 15 amino acids. CDR3 nucleotides: TGTGCCAGCAGTTTAGGGACAGGGATGAATCAGCCCCAGCATTTT. Translation gives CASSLGTGMNQPQHF.

This chain joins TRBV4-1 and TRBJ2-3; no definite D call. Trimming took 1 base from V and 4 from J, leaving 9 bases between them. CDR3 length: 14 residues. Per germline, CDR1 MGHRA and CDR2 YSYEKL. CDR3 sequence reads: CASSQGLRADTQYF. CDR3 sequence (DNA): TGCGCCAGCAGCCAAGGGCTTAGGGCAGATACGCAGTATTTT.

This clonotype has just a few counts. This sequence joins TRBV20-1 and TRBJ2-1; 8 nucleotides line up with TRBD2. This CDR3 contains 12 residues. Germline CDR1 is DFQATT and CDR2 is SNEGSKA (reference sequence). J gave up 8 bases and V 5 bases, and 5 bases lay outside the gene matches. CDR3 sequence: CSAVAGMDEQFF. DNA of the CDR3: TGCAGTGCTGTAGCGGGGATGGATGAGCAGTTCTTC.

This clonotype was seen more than once but under ten times. The chain carries TRBV28 and TRBJ1-1; D is perhaps TRBD1 (5 bases). From germline, CDR1 is MDHEN and CDR2 SYDVKM. The V end was cut by 5 bases, the J end by 0 bases, with 13 bases between. The CDR3 runs to 15 residues. In DNA, the CDR3 is TGTGCCAGCAGTCAACCTGGGACGGTGAACACTGAAGCTTTCTTT. It encodes CASSQPGTVNTEAFF.

The genes are TRBV28 and TRBJ1-2, with 9 bases matching TRBD1. From germline, CDR1 is MDHEN and CDR2 SYDVKM. This CDR3 has 15 residues. With 7 bases clipped from V and 7 bases from J, the junction kept 13 bases outside the gene matches. The CDR3 DNA sequence: TGTGCCAGCATTAGTACGGGGACAGGGAGTCGTGGCTACACCTTC. Its protein is CASISTGTGSRGYTF.

A few counts support this clonotype. The chain recombines TRBV7-2 with TRBJ2-7; a possible D gene is TRBD2 (5 bases). The CDR3 totals 13 residues. Germline-derived CDR1 and CDR2 are SGHTA and FQGNSA. Trimming removed 4 bases at V and 3 bases at J, with 10 bases between. CDR3 DNA: TGTGCCAGCAGCTCCGGAGGCTTCTACGAGCAGTACTTC. Translated: CASSSGGFYEQYF.

The chain combines TRBV28 with TRBJ1-1; tentative D call: TRBD1 (6 bases). Trimming took off 5 bases at V and 2 bases at J, with 15 bases between the two ends. The germline CDR1 and CDR2 sequences are MDHEN and SYDVKM. The CDR3 has 15 amino acids. The CDR3 sequence: CASSPWTEVNTEAFF. CDR3 DNA sequence: TGTGCCAGCAGTCCTTGGACAGAGGTTAACACTGAAGCTTTCTTT.

The rearrangement links TRBV12-5 to TRBJ2-7, with D hard to call. Germline V lookup: CDR1 LGHNT, CDR2 FRNRAP. The CDR3 has 14 amino acids. Trimming stripped 6 bases from V and 2 bases from J, with 14 bases between. CDR3 coding DNA: TGTGCTAGTGGCGCTCCTTTGCCGCCCTACGAGCAGTACGTC. Translating it yields CASGAPLPPYEQYV.

Only a few counts were recorded for this clonotype. The genes are TRBV2 and TRBJ2-2; possibly TRBD1 for D (6 bases). Germline loops: CDR1 SNHLY, CDR2 FYNNEI. The length of the CDR3 is 13 residues. The V end lost 7 bases, the J end lost 6 bases, and 12 bases lay between the germline ends. The CDR3 coding sequence is TGTGCCAGCAATTACAGGGTGGCCGGGGAGCTGTTTTTT. Its protein product is CASNYRVAGELFF. The variable domain in full, completed from reference TRBV2 and TRBJ2-2, reads EPEVTQTPSHQVTQMGQEVILRCVPISNHLYFYWYRQILGQKVEFLVSFYNNEISEKSEIFDDQFSVERPDGSNFTLKIRSTKLEDSAMYFCASNYRVAGELFFGEGSRLTVL.

This chain connects TRBV19 to TRBJ1-1, with D unclear. The V gene lost 7 bases and the J gene lost 4 bases, with 19 bases spanning the gap. This CDR3 is built from 15 residues. Germline V gives CDR1 LNHDA, CDR2 SQIVND (reference sequence). The CDR3 sequence: CASIVFKGDGTEAFF. The DNA of the CDR3 is TGTGCCAGTATAGTATTTAAGGGCGACGGCACTGAAGCTTTCTTT.

The V call is TRBV5-6, the J call TRBJ1-2; D might be TRBD1 (6 bases). V was trimmed by 1 base and J by 7 bases, leaving 14 bases between them. CDR1 SGHDT and CDR2 YYEEEE come from the germline V gene. This CDR3 has 14 residues. The chain's CDR3 is CASSLMRTAFGYTF. CDR3 nucleotide sequence: TGTGCCAGCAGCTTGATGAGGACAGCTTTTGGCTACACCTTC.

The rearrangement uses TRBV10-3 and TRBJ1-2, with TRBD1 matching 9 bases. V shed 7 bases and J 2 bases; nucleotides not matched to a gene: 8. Germline-derived CDR1 and CDR2 are ENHRY and SYGVKD. The CDR3 length is 15 residues. In DNA, the CDR3 is TGTGCCATCACGAGCGGACAGGGGCCCAACTATGGCTACACCTTC. Translating it yields CAITSGQGPNYGYTF.

A few counts support this clonotype. The chain recombines TRBV10-3 with TRBJ2-7, with TRBD1 identical over 8 bases. The CDR3 sequence is 14 residues long. In germline, CDR1 is ENHRY, CDR2 SYGVKD. With 5 bases clipped from V and 4 bases from J, the junction kept 7 bases outside the gene matches. CDR3 DNA sequence: TGTGCCATCAGTCCGGACAGGGTAGGTTACGAGCAGTACTTC. Translated, it gives CAISPDRVGYEQYF.

The chain carries TRBV10-1 and TRBJ2-2; D is unresolved. This CDR3 comprises 14 residues. Germline CDR1 reads WNHNN; CDR2 reads SYGVQD (reference sequence). Trimming left V 6 bases short and J 1 base short, with 9 bases between. The CDR3 reads CASSAQMNTGELFF. CDR3 in DNA: TGCGCCAGCAGCGCTCAGATGAACACCGGGGAGCTGTTTTTT.

The chain is built from TRBV14 and TRBJ2-1; 9 nucleotides line up with TRBD1. Germline CDR1 SGHDN, CDR2 FVKESK. The trim removed 3 bases at V and 0 bases at J, leaving 9 bases unmatched. This CDR3 spans 18 amino acids. CDR3 in amino acids: CASSHMTGTGSSYNEQFF. The CDR3 DNA reads as TGTGCCAGCAGCCATATGACCGGGACAGGGAGCTCCTACAATGAGCAGTTCTTC. Based on the CDR3 plus reference TRBV14 and TRBJ2-1, the full variable domain is EAGVTQFPSHSVIEKGQTVTLRCDPISGHDNLYWYRRVMGKEIKFLLHFVKESKQDESGMPNNRFLAERTGGTYSTLKVQPAELEDSGVYFCASSHMTGTGSSYNEQFFGPGTRLTVL.